Below are 31 T cell receptor beta chains sequenced from a single sample in a study of neoadjuvant anti-PD-1 for oral cavity cancer (dated by TCRdb to the early 2020s). The library was obtained by the immunoSEQ multiplex PCR assay. In TCRdb, the immuneACCESS table is reduced to in-frame sequences with V and J assigned. These tables do not hold every clone; where another copy was compared, an unresolved V gene accounts for under half, and the others remain unexplained. The sample data list some 15,000 clones, and 50% to 65% of these were observed just once. The leading ten clones occupy about 3% of the sample. The time point label of this sample denotes: before neoadjuvant nivolumab. The input for sequencing was PBMCs, taken before nivolumab (anti-PD-1) treatment. The source of these receptors is a person aged 40 to 85 with oral cavity squamous cell carcinoma.

The chain combines TRBV7-2 with TRBJ1-2, with D uncertain. V gave up 3 bases and J gave up 5 bases, with 10 bases separating them. Germline CDR1 reads SGHTA; CDR2 reads FQGNSA. There are 13 residues in the CDR3. The CDR3 loop is CASSFTAQYGYTF. DNA of the CDR3: TGTGCCAGCAGCTTTACCGCCCAGTATGGCTACACCTTC.

The chain uses TRBV2 and TRBJ1-5, with TRBD1 matching 7 bases. The V segment lost 6 bases and the J segment 4 bases; nucleotides outside the gene matches: 3. The CDR3 is 13 amino acids. Germline CDR1 SNHLY, CDR2 FYNNEI. The CDR3 reads CASRGQSNQPQHF. CDR3 nucleotides: TGTGCCAGCAGGGGACAGAGTAATCAGCCCCAGCATTTT.

The rearrangement links TRBV5-6 to TRBJ2-1, with TRBD2 matching over 11 bases. The CDR3 sequence is 15 residues long. CDR1 SGHDT and CDR2 YYEEEE come from the germline V gene. V lost 4 bases and J lost 3; bases outside the gene matches: 3. Here the CDR3 reads CASSKGLADYNEQFF. The DNA for the CDR3 is TGTGCCAGCAGCAAGGGACTAGCGGACTACAATGAGCAGTTCTTC.

The chain uses TRBV27 and TRBJ2-7, with D unresolved. With 5 bases removed from V and 2 bases from J, the gap between germline ends came to 10 bases. The V gene's germline CDR1 is MNHEY and CDR2 SMNVEV (reference sequence). There are 13 residues in the CDR3. The CDR3 region has the DNA TGTGCCAGCAGTACTGGGTGGACCTACGAGCAGTACTTC. Its protein product is CASSTGWTYEQYF.

The V and J genes are TRBV4-1 and TRBJ2-7; D is perhaps TRBD1 (5 bases). This CDR3 is built from 14 residues. V was trimmed by 4 bases and J by 2 bases, leaving 12 bases between them. Germline CDR1 is MGHRA and CDR2 is YSYEKL. CDR3: CASSPKQVPYEQYF. CDR3 coding DNA: TGCGCCAGCAGCCCTAAACAGGTTCCCTACGAGCAGTACTTC.

V usage is TRBV29-1 and J usage is TRBJ2-7; a possible D gene is TRBD2 (5 bases). The CDR3 runs 13 residues. The germline CDR1 and CDR2 sequences are SQVTM and ANQGSEA. Deletions cut 8 bases from V and 3 bases from J, with 17 bases between. In DNA, the CDR3 is TGCAGCATTGGCGGCGGGCCTCTCTACGAGCAGTACTTC. Translated, it gives CSIGGGPLYEQYF.

The chain couples TRBV19 to TRBJ1-5; D not resolved. The CDR3 length is 15 residues. V dropped 3 bases and J dropped 0 bases, with 9 bases sitting between them. Germline CDR1 LNHDA, CDR2 SQIVND (reference sequence). CDR3 residues: CASSIYRNSNQPQHF. The CDR3 DNA sequence: TGTGCCAGTAGTATCTACAGAAATAGCAATCAGCCCCAGCATTTT.

The table lists this clone with a few counts. The rearrangement uses TRBV28 and TRBJ2-7; D may be TRBD1 (6 bases). CDR1 is MDHEN and CDR2 is SYDVKM in the germline V gene. The V end lost 8 bases, the J end lost 7 bases, and 15 bases lay between the germline ends. There are 12 residues in the CDR3. The CDR3 sequence: CASRSRGWEQYF. The CDR3 coding sequence is TGTGCCAGCCGGTCCAGGGGTTGGGAGCAGTACTTC.

The J gene is TRBJ2-1, the V gene TRBV10-1, with D possibly matching TRBD2 (6 bases). V lost 6 bases, J lost 0 bases, and 12 bases lay in between. The CDR3 runs 15 residues. Looked up from germline, CDR1 is WNHNN and CDR2 is SYGVQD (reference sequence). DNA for the CDR3: TGCGCCAGCAGCCGGGACTTGAGCTCCTACAATGAGCAGTTCTTC. Amino acid sequence: CASSRDLSSYNEQFF.

The chain combines TRBV21-1 with TRBJ2-7; the D segment call TRBD1 is taken from the table without a DNA check. TRBV21-1 represents a pseudogene. This CDR3 spans 14 amino acids. In DNA, the CDR3 is TGTGCCAGCAGCCCCGGGACAGGGTCCTACGAGCAGTACTTC. It codes for CASSPGTGSYEQYF.

In its sample, this clone was seen a few times. This chain joins TRBV19 and TRBJ1-5; the D is unclear. The CDR3 totals 15 residues. Germline CDR1 reads LNHDA; CDR2 reads SQIVND (reference sequence). Trimming left V 5 bases short and J 2 bases short, with 13 bases between. CDR3 protein: CASSQKGNGNQPQHF. DNA for the CDR3: TGTGCCAGTAGTCAGAAAGGGAATGGCAATCAGCCCCAGCATTTT.

This clone was seen more than once but under ten times. V and J are TRBV14 and TRBJ1-6; 7 bases are shared with TRBD1. The J segment lost 7 bases and the V segment lost 0 bases, leaving 0 bases of the junction unmatched. Germline CDR1 SGHDN, CDR2 FVKESK. CDR3 length equals 14 residues. The CDR3 spells CASSQDRGNSPLHF. The CDR3 DNA is TGTGCCAGCAGCCAAGACAGGGGGAATTCACCCCTCCACTTT.

The rearrangement links TRBV6-1 to TRBJ1-4; D is unclear. V was shortened by 7 bases and J by 3 bases, with 12 bases between the two germline ends. Per the germline V gene, CDR1 is MNHNS and CDR2 is SASEGT. This CDR3 is built from 14 residues. Here the CDR3 DNA reads TGTGCCAGCATCCTCGGCGGGTCTAATGAAAAACTGTTTTTT. It encodes CASILGGSNEKLFF.

This clone appeared a single time. V gene TRBV11-2 combines with J gene TRBJ2-1, with TRBD2 matching over 10 bases. Looked up from germline, CDR1 is SGHAT and CDR2 is FQNNGV. This CDR3 is built from 16 residues. Losses at the gene ends were 2 bases for V and 1 base for J; bases not matched to a gene: 2. The CDR3 DNA sequence: TGTGCCAGCAGCTTAACTAGCGGGAATTCCTACAATGAGCAGTTCTTC. Protein sequence: CASSLTSGNSYNEQFF.

The rearrangement joins TRBV6-5 to TRBJ2-3; D is uncertain. Germline CDR1 MNHEY, CDR2 SVGAGI. The V end lost 3 bases, the J end lost 1 base, and 11 bases lay between the germline ends. The CDR3 length is 15 residues. The CDR3 protein is CASSYPGQGTDTQYF. DNA for the CDR3: TGTGCCAGCAGTTATCCCGGCCAGGGCACAGATACGCAGTATTTT.

This clone was observed a handful of times. V and J are TRBV2 and TRBJ1-2; D remains unclear. This CDR3 comprises 14 residues. CDR1 SNHLY and CDR2 FYNNEI come from the germline V gene. Trimming took 4 bases from V and 0 from J, leaving 9 bases between them. CDR3 sequence: CASSVERANYGYTF. The DNA for the CDR3 is TGTGCCAGCAGTGTGGAACGGGCTAACTATGGCTACACCTTC.

The chain is built from TRBV4-2 and TRBJ2-5; D possibly matches TRBD1 or TRBD2 (5 bases each). Looked up from germline, CDR1 is LGHNA and CDR2 is YNFKEQ. CDR3 size: 11 residues. V lost 8 bases to trimming and J lost 5 bases, with 9 bases between them. CDR3 residues: CASGREETQYF. DNA of the CDR3: TGTGCCAGCGGCAGGGAGGAGACCCAGTACTTC.

The chain joins TRBV6-5 to TRBJ1-1; D unresolved. Per germline, CDR1 MNHEY and CDR2 SVGAGI. The CDR3 is made up of 15 amino acids. V dropped 5 bases and J dropped 6 bases, with 19 bases sitting between them. The CDR3 nucleotides are TGTGCCAGCAGTACCCGATGGGGAGGTTGGGCTGAAGCTTTCTTT. This sequence encodes CASSTRWGGWAEAFF.

This rearrangement joins TRBV25-1 to TRBJ2-1; 9 positions agree with TRBD1. V trimming: 4 bases; J trimming: 7 bases; junction bases outside the gene matches: 2. This CDR3 region has 13 residues. Germline-derived CDR1 and CDR2 are MGHDK and SYGVNS. The CDR3 protein is CASSVDRGNEQFF. In DNA form, the CDR3 reads TGTGCCAGCAGTGTTGACAGGGGGAATGAGCAGTTCTTC.

V gene TRBV5-1 combines with J gene TRBJ1-3, with D uncertain. The CDR3 spans 15 residues. V lost 0 bases and J lost 0, with 7 bases in between. Germline V gives CDR1 SGHRS, CDR2 YFSETQ. CDR3 DNA sequence: TGCGCCAGCAGCTTGGAGGCAGTCTCTGGAAACACCATATATTTT. Amino acid sequence: CASSLEAVSGNTIYF. Combining the CDR3 with reference TRBV5-1 and TRBJ1-3 gives the whole variable domain KAGVTQTPRYLIKTRGQQVTLSCSPISGHRSVSWYQQTPGQGLQFLFEYFSETQRNKGNFPGRFSGRQFSNSRSEMNVSTLELGDSALYLCASSLEAVSGNTIYFGEGSWLTVV.

Notes on this clone: The junction and the germline gene differ at one end; a read error may be behind it. The V gene is TRBV7-7, the J gene TRBJ1-4, with unresolved D. Germline V lookup: CDR1 SSHAT, CDR2 FNYEAQ (reference sequence). This CDR3 is built from 13 residues. The CDR3 region has the DNA TGTGCTAGCAGCTACGCAACTAATGAAAAACTGTTTTTT. This translates into CASSYATNEKLFF.

For this clone: At one of its ends the junction is not consistent with the germline gene, which may arise from a read error. The genes are TRBV11-3 and TRBJ2-5, with unresolved D. Germline loops: CDR1 SGHNT, CDR2 YENEEA. This CDR3 is 13 amino acids long. The CDR3 coding sequence is TGTGCCAGCAGCTTAAACCCCAAAGAGGCCCAGTACTTC. As protein: CASSLNPKEAQYF.

The rearrangement joins TRBV5-4 to TRBJ2-5; D is uncertain. The CDR3 covers 14 residues. Germline values: CDR1 SGHNT, CDR2 YYREEE (reference sequence). Trimming removed 0 bases at V and 4 bases at J, with 10 bases between. The CDR3 spells CASSLERPGETQYF. DNA of the CDR3: TGTGCCAGCAGCTTGGAGCGACCCGGAGAGACCCAGTACTTC.

This clone was seen only a few times. The chain uses TRBV4-2 and TRBJ2-7, with a weak D call TRBD1 (5 bases). Between the trimmed V and J ends, which lost 0 bases and 1 base, there was a span of 10 bases. Germline V CDR1 and CDR2: LGHNA, YNFKEQ. The CDR3 is 15 residues long. DNA of the CDR3: TGTGCCAGCAGCCAAGACAGGGAAATTTCCTACGAGCAGTACTTC. Protein: CASSQDREISYEQYF.

The CDR3 loop is CASSVADRGDRGTYYGYTF. CDR3 DNA: TGTGCCAGCAGCGTAGCGGACAGGGGGGACAGGGGGACATACTATGGCTACACCTTC. This sequence joins TRBV9 and TRBJ1-2, with 11 positions matching TRBD1. Losses at the gene ends were 0 bases for V and 3 bases for J; bases not matched to a gene: 13. Per germline, CDR1 SGDLS and CDR2 YYNGEE. CDR3 size: 19 residues.

This CDR3 is CASTRDRGRTEAFF. Here the CDR3 DNA reads TGTGCCAGCACAAGGGACAGGGGGCGGACTGAAGCTTTCTTT. V usage is TRBV6-1 and J usage is TRBJ1-1; 12 bases map to TRBD1. V lost 7 bases and J lost 5; bases outside the gene matches: 5. Germline CDR1 MNHNS, CDR2 SASEGT. This CDR3 has 14 amino acids.

As for this clone: The junction does not match germline at one end; this may be a read error. The chain carries TRBV9 and TRBJ1-1; 9 nucleotides agree with TRBD1. Germline V gene lookup returns CDR1 SGDLS and CDR2 YYNGEE. The CDR3 has 15 residues. The CDR3 nucleotides read TGTGCCAGCAGCGTGGACAGGGGTCCGAACGCTGAAGCTTTCTTT. Translating gives CASSVDRGPNAEAFF. The full variable domain, with the rest looked up from reference TRBV9 and TRBJ1-1, is DSGVTQTPKHLITATGQRVTLRCSPRSGDLSVYWYQQSLDQGLQFLIQYYNGEERAKGNILERFSAQQFPDLHSELNLSSLELGDSALYFCASSVDRGPNAEAFFGQGTRLTVV.

The chain is built from TRBV5-1 and TRBJ2-5; D is perhaps TRBD1 (7 bases). V was trimmed by 6 bases and J by 7 bases, leaving 19 bases between them. Germline V gene lookup returns CDR1 SGHRS and CDR2 YFSETQ. CDR3 length: 14 residues. Written as DNA, the CDR3 is TGCGCCAGCAATATGGCAGGGGGGTTTGGGACCCAGTACTTC. Protein product: CASNMAGGFGTQYF.

The chain is built from TRBV4-2 and TRBJ1-5, with a tentative D call TRBD1 (5 bases). This CDR3 comprises 15 residues. Per the germline V gene, CDR1 is LGHNA and CDR2 is YNFKEQ. V lost 0 bases, J lost 0 bases, and 6 bases lay in between. The CDR3 region has the DNA TGTGCCAGCAGCCAAGACAGGGATAGCAATCAGCCCCAGCATTTT. It yields the protein CASSQDRDSNQPQHF.

This clone was detected once. The rearrangement uses TRBV14 and TRBJ2-1, with TRBD2 matching 14 bases. CDR1 and CDR2 from the germline V gene are SGHDN and FVKESK. This CDR3 contains 20 residues. The ends lost 0 bases at V and 2 bases at J; junction bases unmatched: 9. The DNA of the CDR3 is TGTGCCAGCAGCCAAGAGGGACTAGCGGGAGTATTCGGGACCTACAATGAGCAGTTCTTC. This codes for CASSQEGLAGVFGTYNEQFF. The entire variable domain, with the rest obtained from reference TRBV14 and TRBJ2-1, is as follows: EAGVTQFPSHSVIEKGQTVTLRCDPISGHDNLYWYRRVMGKEIKFLLHFVKESKQDESGMPNNRFLAERTGGTYSTLKVQPAELEDSGVYFCASSQEGLAGVFGTYNEQFFGPGTRLTVL.

The chain links TRBV5-4 to TRBJ2-3; 9 nucleotides match TRBD2. V was clipped by 4 bases and J by 3 bases; unmatched bases: 6. CDR3 size: 15 residues. Germline CDR1 SGHNT, CDR2 YYREEE (reference sequence). This chain's CDR3 is CASSTKAGGTDTQYF. CDR3 DNA sequence: TGTGCCAGCAGCACTAAAGCGGGGGGAACAGATACGCAGTATTTT.